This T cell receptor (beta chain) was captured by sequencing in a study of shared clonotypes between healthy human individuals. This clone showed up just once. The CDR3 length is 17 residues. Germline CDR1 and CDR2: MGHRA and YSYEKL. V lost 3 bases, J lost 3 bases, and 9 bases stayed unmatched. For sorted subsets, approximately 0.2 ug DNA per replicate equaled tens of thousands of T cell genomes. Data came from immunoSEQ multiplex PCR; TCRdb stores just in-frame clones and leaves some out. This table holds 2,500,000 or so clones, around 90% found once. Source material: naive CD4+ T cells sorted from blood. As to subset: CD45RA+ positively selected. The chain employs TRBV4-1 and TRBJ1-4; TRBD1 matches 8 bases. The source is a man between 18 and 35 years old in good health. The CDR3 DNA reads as TGCGCCAGCAGCCACCTTAGCCAGGGGGCAGCTAATGAAAAACTGTTTTTT. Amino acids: CASSHLSQGAANEKLFF.